This TCR beta chain was documented in a study of cytomegalovirus exposure and HLA in healthy donors. Notes on this clone: Its antigen is unidentified.

Overall study findings and caveats: At a 0.05 false discovery rate, a later analysis found some 17,000 TCR beta sequences to be associated with HLA alleles.

This CDR3 has 13 amino acids. Looked up from germline, CDR1 is SGHTA and CDR2 is FQGNSA. Trimming shortened V by 3 bases and J by 5 bases, and 8 bases separated the two germline ends. The PCR made use of 60 Vbeta and 13 Jbeta primers. The data were produced by immunoSEQ multiplex PCR, yet TCRdb's version contains in-frame clones alone and is incomplete. The sample consists of some 200,000 clones, roughly 8.7% of them appearing once. V gene TRBV7-2 combines with J gene TRBJ2-1; D may be TRBD2 (5 bases). The clonotype comes from a woman aged 30 to 39 in good health and CMV-seropositive. Source material: PBMCs. The CDR3, as DNA: TGTGCCAGCAGCTTCACTAGGGACAATGAGCAGTTCTTC. This gives the protein CASSFTRDNEQFF.